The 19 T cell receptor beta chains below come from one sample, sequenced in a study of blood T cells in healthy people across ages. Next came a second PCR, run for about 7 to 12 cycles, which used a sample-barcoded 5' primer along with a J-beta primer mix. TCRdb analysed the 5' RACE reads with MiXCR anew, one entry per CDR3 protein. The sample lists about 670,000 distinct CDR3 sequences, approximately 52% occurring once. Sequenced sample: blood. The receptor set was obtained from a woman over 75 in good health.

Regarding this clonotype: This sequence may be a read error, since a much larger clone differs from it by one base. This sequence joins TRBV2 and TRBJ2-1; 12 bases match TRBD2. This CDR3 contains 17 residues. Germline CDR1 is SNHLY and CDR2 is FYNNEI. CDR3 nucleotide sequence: TGTACCAGCAGTGACCAGGCTAGCGGGGGGGCCTACAATGAGCAGTTCTTC. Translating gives CTSSDQASGGAYNEQFF.

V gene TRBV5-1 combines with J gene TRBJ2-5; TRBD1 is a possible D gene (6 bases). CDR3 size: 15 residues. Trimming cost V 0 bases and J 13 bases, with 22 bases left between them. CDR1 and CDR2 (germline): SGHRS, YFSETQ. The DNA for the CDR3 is TGCGCCAGCAGCTTGGGAGGGACACTTCCTAGGGAGCGGTACTTC. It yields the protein CASSLGGTLPRERYF.

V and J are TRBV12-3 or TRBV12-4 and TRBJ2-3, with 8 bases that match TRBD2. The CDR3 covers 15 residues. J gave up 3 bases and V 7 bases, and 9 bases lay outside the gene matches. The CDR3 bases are TGTGCCAGCAACAACCGGGGGGGCCGGACAGATACGCAGTATTTT. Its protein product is CASNNRGGRTDTQYF.

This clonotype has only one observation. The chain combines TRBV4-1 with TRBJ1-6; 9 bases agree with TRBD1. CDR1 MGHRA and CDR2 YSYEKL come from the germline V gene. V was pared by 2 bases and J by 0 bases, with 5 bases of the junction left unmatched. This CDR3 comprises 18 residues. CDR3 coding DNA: TGCGCCAGCAGCCAATCCGGGACAGGGAGCTCCTATAATTCACCCCTCCACTTT. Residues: CASSQSGTGSSYNSPLHF.

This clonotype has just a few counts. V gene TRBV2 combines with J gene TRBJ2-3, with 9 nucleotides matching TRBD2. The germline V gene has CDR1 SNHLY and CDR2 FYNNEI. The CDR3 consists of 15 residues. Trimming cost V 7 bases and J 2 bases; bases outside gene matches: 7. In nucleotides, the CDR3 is TGTGCCAGCACGGGCGGGAGGGGTACCACAGATACGCAGTATTTT. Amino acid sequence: CASTGGRGTTDTQYF.

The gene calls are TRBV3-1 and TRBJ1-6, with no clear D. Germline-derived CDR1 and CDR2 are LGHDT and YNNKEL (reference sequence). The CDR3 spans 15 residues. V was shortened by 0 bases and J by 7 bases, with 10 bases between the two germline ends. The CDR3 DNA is TGTGCCAGCAGCCAAGATTTGGCAGCAAATTCACCCCTCCACTTT. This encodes CASSQDLAANSPLHF.

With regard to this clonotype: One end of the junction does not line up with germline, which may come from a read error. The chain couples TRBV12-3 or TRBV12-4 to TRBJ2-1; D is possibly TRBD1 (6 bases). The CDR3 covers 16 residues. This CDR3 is CASRTERQSSYNEQFF. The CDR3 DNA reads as TGTGCTAGCAGGACAGAGCGGCAAAGCTCCTACAATGAGCAGTTCTTC.

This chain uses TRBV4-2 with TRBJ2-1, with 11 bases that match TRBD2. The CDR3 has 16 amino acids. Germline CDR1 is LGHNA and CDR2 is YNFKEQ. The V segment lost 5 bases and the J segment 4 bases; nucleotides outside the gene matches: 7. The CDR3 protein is CASSFDSGGAYNEQFF. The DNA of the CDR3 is TGTGCCAGCAGCTTCGATAGCGGGGGGGCATACAATGAGCAGTTCTTC.

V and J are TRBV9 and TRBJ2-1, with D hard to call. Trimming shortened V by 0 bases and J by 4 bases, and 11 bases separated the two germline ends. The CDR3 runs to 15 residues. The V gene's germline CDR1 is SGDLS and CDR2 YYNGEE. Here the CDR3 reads CASSVVGTSYNEQFF. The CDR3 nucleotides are TGTGCCAGCAGCGTAGTGGGCACTTCTTACAATGAGCAGTTCTTC.

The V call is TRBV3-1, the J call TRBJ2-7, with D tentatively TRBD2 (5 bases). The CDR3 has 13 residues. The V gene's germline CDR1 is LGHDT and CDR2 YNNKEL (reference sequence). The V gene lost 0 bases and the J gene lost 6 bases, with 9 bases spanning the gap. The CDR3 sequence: CASSQDWAGEQYF. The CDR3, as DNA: TGTGCCAGCAGCCAAGATTGGGCGGGCGAGCAGTACTTC.

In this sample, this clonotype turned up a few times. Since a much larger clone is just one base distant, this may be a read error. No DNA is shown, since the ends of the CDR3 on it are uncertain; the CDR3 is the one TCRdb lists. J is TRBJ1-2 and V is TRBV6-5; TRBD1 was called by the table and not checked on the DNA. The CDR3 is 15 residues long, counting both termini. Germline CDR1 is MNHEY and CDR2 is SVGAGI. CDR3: CASSLATGFGAGYTF.

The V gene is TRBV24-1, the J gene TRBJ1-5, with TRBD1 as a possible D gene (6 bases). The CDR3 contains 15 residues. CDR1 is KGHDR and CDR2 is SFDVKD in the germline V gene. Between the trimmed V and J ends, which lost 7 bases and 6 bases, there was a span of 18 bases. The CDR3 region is CATSAEGEGSQPQHF. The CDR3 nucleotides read TGTGCCACCAGCGCCGAGGGGGAAGGCAGTCAGCCCCAGCATTTT.

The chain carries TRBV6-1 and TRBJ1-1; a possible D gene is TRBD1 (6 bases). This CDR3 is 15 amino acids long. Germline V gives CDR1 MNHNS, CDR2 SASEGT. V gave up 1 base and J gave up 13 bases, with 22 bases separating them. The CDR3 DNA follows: TGTGCCAGCAGTGAAGGGACAGCGGATATTTCGGGAGATTTCTTT. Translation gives CASSEGTADISGDFF.

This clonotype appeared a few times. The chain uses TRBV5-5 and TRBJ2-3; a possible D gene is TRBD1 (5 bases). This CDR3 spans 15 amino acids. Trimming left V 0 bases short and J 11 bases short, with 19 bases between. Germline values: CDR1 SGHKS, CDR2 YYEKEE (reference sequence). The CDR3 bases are TGTGCCAGCAGCTTGGAGTCCCGAAGACAGATAAAGCAGTATTTT. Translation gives CASSLESRRQIKQYF.

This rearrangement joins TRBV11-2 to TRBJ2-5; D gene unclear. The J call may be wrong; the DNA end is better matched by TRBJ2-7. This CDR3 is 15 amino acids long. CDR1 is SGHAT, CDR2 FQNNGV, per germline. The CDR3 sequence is CASRSLSGRVYEQYF. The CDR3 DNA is TGTGCCAGCCGCTCGTTGAGTGGAAGAGTCTACGAGCAGTACTTC.

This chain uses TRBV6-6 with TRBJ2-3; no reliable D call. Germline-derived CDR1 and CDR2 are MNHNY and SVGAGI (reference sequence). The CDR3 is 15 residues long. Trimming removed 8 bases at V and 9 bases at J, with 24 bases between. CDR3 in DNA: TGTGCCAGCTACCCGGATGATGCCGCATCCGACACGCAGTATTTT. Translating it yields CASYPDDAASDTQYF.

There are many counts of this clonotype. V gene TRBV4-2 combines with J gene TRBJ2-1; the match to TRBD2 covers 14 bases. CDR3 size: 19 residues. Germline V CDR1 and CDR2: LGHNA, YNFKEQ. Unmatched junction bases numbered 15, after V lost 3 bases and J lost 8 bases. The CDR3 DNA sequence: TGTGCCAGCAGCCACCCTTTAGGGACTAGCGGGAGATTCAGTGATGAGCAGTTCTTC. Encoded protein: CASSHPLGTSGRFSDEQFF.

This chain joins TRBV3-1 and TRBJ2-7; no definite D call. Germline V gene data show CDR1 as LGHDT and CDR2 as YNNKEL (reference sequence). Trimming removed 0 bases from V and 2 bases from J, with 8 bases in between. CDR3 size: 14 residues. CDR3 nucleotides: TGTGCCAGCAGCCAAGAAATTGGGACCTACGAGCAGTACTTC. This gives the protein CASSQEIGTYEQYF.

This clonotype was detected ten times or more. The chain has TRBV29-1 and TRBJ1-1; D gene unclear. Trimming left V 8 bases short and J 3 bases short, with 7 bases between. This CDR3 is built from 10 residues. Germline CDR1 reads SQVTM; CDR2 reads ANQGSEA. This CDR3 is CSSQDTEAFF. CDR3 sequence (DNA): TGCAGCTCTCAAGACACTGAAGCTTTCTTT. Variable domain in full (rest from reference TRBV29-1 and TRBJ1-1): SAVISQKPSRDICQRGTSLTIQCQVDSQVTMMFWYRQQPGQSLTLIATANQGSEATYESGFVIDKFPISRPNLTFSTLTVSNMSPEDSSIYLCSSQDTEAFFGQGTRLTVV.